Given below is one TCR beta chain in context. Its antigen is currently unknown. TCRdb's table, derived via immunoSEQ multiplex PCR, lists solely in-frame clones and lacks some. The repertoire holds 150,000 to 200,000 clones, with just under 90% as singletons. These data are taken from a study of cytomegalovirus exposure and HLA in healthy donors. Study-wide points: The study labeled 164 TCR beta chains cytomegalovirus-associated. Both high specificity and high sensitivity reportedly marked the classifier's diagnosis of cytomegalovirus status.

V lost 4 bases and J lost 4; bases outside the gene matches: 9. The CDR3 covers 16 residues. Germline-derived CDR1 and CDR2 are LNHDA and SQIVND (reference sequence). The sequenced sample consisted of PBMCs. The sequence came from a woman aged 30 to 39 in good health and CMV-seronegative. The V call is TRBV19, the J call TRBJ1-5; 8 bases are shared with TRBD1. For the CDR3, the DNA is TGTGCCAGTAGTACCAGACAGGGGCTTGGAAATCAGCCCCAGCATTTT. Its translation is CASSTRQGLGNQPQHF.